This TCR beta chain was sequenced in a study of T cell responses to AZD1222 COVID-19 vaccine. Regarding the study as a whole: White British donors predominated, females outnumbered males, and clonal diversity was possibly underestimated. Unmutated variant regions are reportedly the target of nearly half of TCRs that are spike-specific.

This clone was seen more than once but under ten times. What it binds is not known. This CDR3 comprises 13 residues. Looked up from germline, CDR1 is MDHEN and CDR2 is SYDVKM. V was shortened by 2 bases and J by 6 bases, with 10 bases between the two germline ends. Assay used: immunoSEQ multiplex PCR; TCRdb lists only in-frame clones, some missing. The table lists some 120,000 clones, more than 85% of them singletons. V usage is TRBV28 and J usage is TRBJ1-1; D gene unclear. Source: peripheral blood, taken on day 0 of AZD1222 vaccination. This TCR derives from an adult in good health. CDR3 in amino acids: CASSLGPGAEAFF. Written as DNA, the CDR3 is TGTGCCAGCAGTTTAGGGCCAGGCGCTGAAGCTTTCTTT.